The 3 T cell receptor beta chains below were found in one sample sequenced in a study of blood T cell repertoires in COVID-19. Sequencing used immunoSEQ multiplex PCR; TCRdb keeps in-frame clones, though not all of them. The data contain approximately 150,000 clones, roughly 80% of them singletons. The sample comprised PBMCs or T cells enriched from blood (not recorded which). The receptor source for this set is a middle-aged man with acute COVID-19.

This sequence joins TRBV27 and TRBJ1-2; a possible D gene is TRBD1 (5 bases). The germline V and J ends were trimmed by 0 bases and 8 bases, with 16 bases remaining between them. The CDR3 loop spans 15 amino acids. Germline V gives CDR1 MNHEY, CDR2 SMNVEV (reference sequence). The CDR3 loop is CASSLSIKGGVGYTF. CDR3 coding DNA: TGTGCCAGCAGTTTATCGATAAAGGGAGGGGTCGGCTACACCTTC.

This chain uses TRBV5-6 with TRBJ2-7; 10 bases align to TRBD1. The germline V gene encodes CDR1 SGHDT and CDR2 YYEEEE. The J segment lost 3 bases and the V segment lost 4 bases, leaving 7 bases of the junction unmatched. The CDR3 spans 15 residues. DNA for the CDR3: TGTGCCAGCAGCGTAGCGGGACAGGGGATCTACGAGCAGTACTTC. The encoded protein is CASSVAGQGIYEQYF.

This chain uses TRBV29-1 with TRBJ1-1, with TRBD1 as a possible D gene (6 bases). Germline assignment: CDR1 SQVTM and CDR2 ANQGSEA. CDR3 length: 13 residues. Trimming stripped 4 bases from V and 4 bases from J, with 13 bases between. The CDR3 region is CSVVGGAGTEAFF. CDR3 nucleotide sequence: TGCAGCGTTGTTGGGGGCGCGGGCACTGAAGCTTTCTTT.